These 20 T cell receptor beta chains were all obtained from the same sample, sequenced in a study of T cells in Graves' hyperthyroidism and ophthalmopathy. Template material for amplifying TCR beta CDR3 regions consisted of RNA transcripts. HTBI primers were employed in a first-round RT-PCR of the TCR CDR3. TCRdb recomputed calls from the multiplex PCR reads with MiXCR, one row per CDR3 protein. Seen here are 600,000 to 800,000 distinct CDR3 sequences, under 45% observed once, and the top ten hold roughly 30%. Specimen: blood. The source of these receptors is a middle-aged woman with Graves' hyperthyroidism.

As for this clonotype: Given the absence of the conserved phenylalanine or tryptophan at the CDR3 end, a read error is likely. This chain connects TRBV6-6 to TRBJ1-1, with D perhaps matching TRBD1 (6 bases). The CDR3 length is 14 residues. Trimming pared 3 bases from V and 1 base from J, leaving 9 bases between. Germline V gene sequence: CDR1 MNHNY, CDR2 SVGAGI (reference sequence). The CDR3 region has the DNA TGTGCCAGCAGTTATCCGGGACAGAACACTGAAGCTTTCTAT. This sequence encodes CASSYPGQNTEAFY.

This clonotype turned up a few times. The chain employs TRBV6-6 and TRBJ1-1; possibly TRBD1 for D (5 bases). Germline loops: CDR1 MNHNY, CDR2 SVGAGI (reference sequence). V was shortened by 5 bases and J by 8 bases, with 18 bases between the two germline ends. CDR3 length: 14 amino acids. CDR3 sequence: CASSTEGGTWEAFF. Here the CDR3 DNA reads TGTGCCAGCAGTACAGAGGGAGGGACGTGGGAAGCTTTCTTT.

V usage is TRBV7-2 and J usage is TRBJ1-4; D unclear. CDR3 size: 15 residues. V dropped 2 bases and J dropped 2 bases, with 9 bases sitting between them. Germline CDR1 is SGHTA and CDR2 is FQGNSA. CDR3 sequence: CASSLSSGTNEKLFF. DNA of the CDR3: TGTGCCAGCAGCTTATCTAGCGGCACTAATGAAAAACTGTTTTTT.

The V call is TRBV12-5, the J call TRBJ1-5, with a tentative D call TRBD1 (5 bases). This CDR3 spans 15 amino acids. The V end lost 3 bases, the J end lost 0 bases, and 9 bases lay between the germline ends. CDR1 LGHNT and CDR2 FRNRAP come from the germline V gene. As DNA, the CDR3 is TGTGCTAGTGGTTTTGGAGGGACTAGCAATCAGCCCCAGCATTTT. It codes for CASGFGGTSNQPQHF.

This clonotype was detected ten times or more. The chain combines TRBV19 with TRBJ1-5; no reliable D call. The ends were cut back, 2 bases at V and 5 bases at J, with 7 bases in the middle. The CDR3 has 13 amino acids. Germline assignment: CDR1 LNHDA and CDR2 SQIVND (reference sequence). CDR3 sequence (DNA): TGTGCCAGTAGTATACGGGCAGATCAGCCCCAGCATTTT. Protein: CASSIRADQPQHF.

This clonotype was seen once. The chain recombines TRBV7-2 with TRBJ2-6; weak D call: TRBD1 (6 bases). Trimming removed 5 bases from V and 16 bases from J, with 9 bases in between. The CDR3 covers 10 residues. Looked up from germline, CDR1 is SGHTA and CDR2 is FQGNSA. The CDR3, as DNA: TGTGCCAGCAGCCCACAGGGACTGACTTTC. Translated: CASSPQGLTF.

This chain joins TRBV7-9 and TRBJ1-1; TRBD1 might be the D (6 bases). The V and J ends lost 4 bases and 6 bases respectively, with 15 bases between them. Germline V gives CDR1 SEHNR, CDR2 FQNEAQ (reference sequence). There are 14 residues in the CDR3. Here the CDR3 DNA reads TGTGCCAGCAGCTCCGGGGGGGGCTGGGCTGAAGCTTTCTTT. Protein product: CASSSGGGWAEAFF.

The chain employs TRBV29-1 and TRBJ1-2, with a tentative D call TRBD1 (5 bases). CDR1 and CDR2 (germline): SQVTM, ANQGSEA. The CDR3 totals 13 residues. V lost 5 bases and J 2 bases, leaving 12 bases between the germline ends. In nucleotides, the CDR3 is TGCAGCGTTCAGGGAATCTACAACTATGGCTACACCTTC. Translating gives CSVQGIYNYGYTF.

In nucleotides, the CDR3 is TGTGCCAGCAGCCAAGGGCCAGGGACCGACTACGAGCAGTACTTC. Protein product: CASSQGPGTDYEQYF. The gene calls are TRBV4-2 and TRBJ2-7; D possibly uses TRBD1 or TRBD2 (5 bases each). V was pared by 1 base and J by 3 bases, with 13 bases between. Germline CDR1 and CDR2: LGHNA and YNFKEQ. The CDR3 runs 15 residues.

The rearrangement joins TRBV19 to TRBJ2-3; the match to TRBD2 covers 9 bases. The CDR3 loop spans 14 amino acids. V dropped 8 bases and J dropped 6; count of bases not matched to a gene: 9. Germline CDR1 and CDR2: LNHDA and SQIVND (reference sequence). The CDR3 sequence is CASQGGRAWDTQYF. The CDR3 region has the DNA TGTGCCAGTCAAGGCGGGAGGGCCTGGGATACGCAGTATTTT.

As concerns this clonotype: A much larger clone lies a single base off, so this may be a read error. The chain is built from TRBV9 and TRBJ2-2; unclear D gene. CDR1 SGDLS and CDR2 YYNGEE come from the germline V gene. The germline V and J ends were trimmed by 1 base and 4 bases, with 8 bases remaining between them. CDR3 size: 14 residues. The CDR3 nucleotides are TGTGCCAGCAGCGTAAACCCTAGCACCGGGGAGCTGTTTTTT. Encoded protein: CASSVNPSTGELFF.

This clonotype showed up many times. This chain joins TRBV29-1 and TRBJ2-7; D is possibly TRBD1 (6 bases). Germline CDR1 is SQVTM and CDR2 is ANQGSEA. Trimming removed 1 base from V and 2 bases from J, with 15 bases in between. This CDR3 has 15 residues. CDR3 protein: CSVEAPTGFTYEQYF. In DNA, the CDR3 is TGCAGCGTTGAAGCCCCGACAGGTTTTACCTACGAGCAGTACTTC.

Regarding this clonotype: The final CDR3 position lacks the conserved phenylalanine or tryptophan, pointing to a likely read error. CDR3 sequence: CASVTSGNQAETQYL. The CDR3 DNA is TGTGCCAGCGTTACTAGCGGGAATCAGGCAGAGACCCAGTACCTC. The chain recombines TRBV25-1 with TRBJ2-5; the match to TRBD2 covers 10 bases. J lost 4 bases, V lost 8 bases, and 10 bases had no gene match. The CDR3 loop spans 15 amino acids. The germline CDR1 and CDR2 sequences are MGHDK and SYGVNS.

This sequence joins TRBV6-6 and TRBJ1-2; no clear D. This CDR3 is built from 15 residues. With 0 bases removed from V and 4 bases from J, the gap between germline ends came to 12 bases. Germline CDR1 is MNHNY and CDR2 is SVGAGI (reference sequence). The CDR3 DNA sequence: TGTGCCAGCAGTTACTCGAAAGACTTCCTCTATGGCTACACCTTC. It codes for CASSYSKDFLYGYTF.

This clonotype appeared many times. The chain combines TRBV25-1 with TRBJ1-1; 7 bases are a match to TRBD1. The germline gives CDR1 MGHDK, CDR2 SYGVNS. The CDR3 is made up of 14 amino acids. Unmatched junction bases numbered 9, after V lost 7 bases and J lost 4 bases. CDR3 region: CASIPTGSGTEAFF. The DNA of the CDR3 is TGTGCCAGCATTCCGACAGGGAGCGGCACTGAAGCTTTCTTT.

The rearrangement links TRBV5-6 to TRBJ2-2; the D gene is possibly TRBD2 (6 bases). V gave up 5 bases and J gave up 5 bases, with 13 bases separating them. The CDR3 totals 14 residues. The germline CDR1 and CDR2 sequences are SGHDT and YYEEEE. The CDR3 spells CASSFRGRTGELFF. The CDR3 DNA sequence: TGTGCCAGCAGTTTTCGGGGGAGAACCGGGGAGCTGTTTTTT.

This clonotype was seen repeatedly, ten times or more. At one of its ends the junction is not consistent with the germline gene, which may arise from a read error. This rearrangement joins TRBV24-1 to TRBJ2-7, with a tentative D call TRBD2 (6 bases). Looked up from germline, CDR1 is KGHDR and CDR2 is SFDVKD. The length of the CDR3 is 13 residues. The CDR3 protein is CATSALGLSEQYF. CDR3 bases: TGTGCCACCAGTGCTTTGGGACTCAGCGAGCAGTACTTC.

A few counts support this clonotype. As DNA, the CDR3 is TGCGCCAGCAGCGGGGGACAGACCCAAGAGACCCAGTACTTC. This encodes CASSGGQTQETQYF. This sequence joins TRBV5-1 and TRBJ2-5, with 7 bases that match TRBD1. Trimming took 4 bases from V and 1 from J; bases not matched to a gene: 4. The CDR3 contains 14 residues. Germline V gives CDR1 SGHRS, CDR2 YFSETQ.

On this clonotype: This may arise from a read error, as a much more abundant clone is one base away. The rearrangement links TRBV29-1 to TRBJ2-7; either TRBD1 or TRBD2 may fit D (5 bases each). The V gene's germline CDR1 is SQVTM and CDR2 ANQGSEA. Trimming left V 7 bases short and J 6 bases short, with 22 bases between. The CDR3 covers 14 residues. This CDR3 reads CSARQFPGTAEQYF. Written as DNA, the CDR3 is TGCAGCGCTCGACAGTTTCCGGGGACCGCCGAGCAGTACTTC.

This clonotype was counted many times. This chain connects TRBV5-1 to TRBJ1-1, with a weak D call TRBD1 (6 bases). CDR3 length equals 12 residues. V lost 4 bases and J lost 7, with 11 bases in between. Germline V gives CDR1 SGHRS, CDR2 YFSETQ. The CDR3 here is CASSVTGSEAFF. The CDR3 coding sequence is TGCGCCAGCAGCGTCACAGGGAGTGAAGCTTTCTTT.